In its sample, the clone carrying this TCR beta chain was seen a few times. Mismatch with germline at one junction end may stem from a read error. This entry is derived from a study of blood T cell repertoires in COVID-19. In the study overall: Samples of COVID-19 (acute and convalescent) were obtained from the United States, Italy and Spain. In each case, the material was cDNA or gDNA derived from T cells, B-cell-depleted T cells, or PBMCs.

This CDR3 is built from 19 residues. Germline V lookup: CDR1 SSHAT, CDR2 FNYEAQ (reference sequence). Sequencing was performed with immunoSEQ multiplex PCR; in TCRdb, only in-frame clones are kept and a portion is missing. The sample has 45,000 to 50,000 clones; 70% to 90% are singletons. The sample comprised peripheral blood. This chain joins TRBV7-7 and TRBJ2-1; 14 bases fit TRBD2. The sequence came from a woman at least 80 years old with COVID-19, enrolled during active disease. Here the CDR3 DNA reads TGTGCTAGCAGCTTAGCTGAACGGACTAGCGGGAGGCCCTACAATGAGCAGTTCTTC. Translating gives CASSLAERTSGRPYNEQFF. The variable domain in full, with the rest retrieved from reference TRBV7-7 and TRBJ2-1, is GAGVSQSPRYKVTKRGQDVTLRCDPISSHATLYWYQQALGQGPEFLTYFNYEAQPDKSGLPSDRFSAERPEGSISTLTIQRTEQRDSAMYRCASSLAERTSGRPYNEQFFGPGTRLTVL.